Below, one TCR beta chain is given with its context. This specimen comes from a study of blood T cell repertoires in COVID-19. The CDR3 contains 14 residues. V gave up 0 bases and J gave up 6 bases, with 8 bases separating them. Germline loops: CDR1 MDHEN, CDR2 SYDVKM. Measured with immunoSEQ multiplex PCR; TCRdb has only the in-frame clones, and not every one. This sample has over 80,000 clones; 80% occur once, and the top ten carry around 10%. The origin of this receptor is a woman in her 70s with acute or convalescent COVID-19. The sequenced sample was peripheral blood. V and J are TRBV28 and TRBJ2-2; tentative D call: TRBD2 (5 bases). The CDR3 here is CASSLWAGAGELFF. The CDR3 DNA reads TGTGCCAGCAGTTTATGGGCCGGGGCCGGGGAGCTGTTTTTT.